Sequencing of this T cell receptor beta chain was carried out in a study of T cells in Graves' hyperthyroidism and ophthalmopathy. This CDR3 contains 17 residues. The junction had 5 bases not matched to a gene; V was cut back by 0 bases and J by 1 base. Germline CDR1 is SGDLS and CDR2 is YYNGEE. Amplified TCR beta CDR3 regions came from RNA transcripts. When the TCR CDR3 underwent first-round RT-PCR, the HTBI primer set was used. From the multiplex PCR reads, TCRdb called clonotypes with MiXCR, one entry per CDR3 protein. Counted here are around 600,000 distinct CDR3 sequences, about 14% occurring once; the ten biggest clones make up 7.1%. A Clinical Activity Score of at least 3, a NOSPECS grade of at least 4 and a duration under 3 months were recorded in the ophthalmopathy patients. Exclusion of a patient resulted from uncontrolled infection, other autoimmune disease, pregnancy or lactation.

The chain employs TRBV9 and TRBJ1-3; TRBD1 matches at 9 bases. Sequencing used blood. This TCR was recovered from a woman aged 18-35 years with Graves' ophthalmopathy. The CDR3 is CASSVARDRESGNTIYF. The CDR3 DNA reads TGTGCCAGCAGCGTAGCCAGGGACAGGGAGTCTGGAAACACCATATATTTT.